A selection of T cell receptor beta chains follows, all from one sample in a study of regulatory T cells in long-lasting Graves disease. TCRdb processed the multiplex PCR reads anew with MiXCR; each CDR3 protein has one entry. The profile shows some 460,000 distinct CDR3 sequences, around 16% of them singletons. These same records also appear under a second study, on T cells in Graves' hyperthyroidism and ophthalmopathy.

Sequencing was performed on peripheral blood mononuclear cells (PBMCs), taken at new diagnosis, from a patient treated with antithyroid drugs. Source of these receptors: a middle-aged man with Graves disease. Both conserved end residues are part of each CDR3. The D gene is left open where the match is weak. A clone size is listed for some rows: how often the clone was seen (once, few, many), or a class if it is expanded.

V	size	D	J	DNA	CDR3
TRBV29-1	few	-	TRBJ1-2	TGCAGCGTTGAAGCCTTTCCCGGGCAGGGAGGGTATGGCTACACCTTC	CSVEAFPGQGGYGYTF
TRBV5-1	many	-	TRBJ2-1	TGCGCCAGCAGCTTGGTTCGGTCGGAAAACAATGAGCAGTTCTTC	CASSLVRSENNEQFF
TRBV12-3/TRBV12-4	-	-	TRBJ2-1	TGTGCCAGCAGTCGTACTTGGAATGAGCAGTTCTTC	CASSRTWNEQFF
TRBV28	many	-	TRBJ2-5	TGTGCCAGCAGTGCTACGCAGGGGGGGGGAGAGACCCAGTACTTC	CASSATQGGGETQYF
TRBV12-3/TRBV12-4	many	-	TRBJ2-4	TGTGCCAGCAGTTTTGGGGGACCTTCCAATTTTCAGTACTTC	CASSFGGPSNFQYF
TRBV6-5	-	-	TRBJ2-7	TGTGCCAGCAGTTACAAAGGTGGGGAGCAGTACTTC	CASSYKGGEQYF
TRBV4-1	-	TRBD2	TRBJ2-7	TGCGCCAGCAGCCAAGCTGTGGTAGCGGGGGGATCCTACGAGCAGTACTTC	CASSQAVVAGGSYEQYF
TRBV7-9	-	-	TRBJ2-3	TGTGCCAGCAGCTCACAGCTGGATACGCAGTATTTT	CASSSQLDTQYF
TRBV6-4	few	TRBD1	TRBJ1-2	TGTGCCAGCAGTGACGGACAGGGATATGGCTACACCTTC	CASSDGQGYGYTF
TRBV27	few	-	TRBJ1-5	TGTGCCAGCAGTTTAAATGGCGCTGGGGCAATGAAGCCCCAGCATTTT	CASSLNGAGAMKPQHF
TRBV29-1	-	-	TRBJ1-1	TGCAGCGTTAAAGGACAGCTAAACACTGAAGCTTTCTTT	CSVKGQLNTEAFF
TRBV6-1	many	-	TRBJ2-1	TGTGCCAGCTGCGGGAACTCCTACAATGAGCAGTTCTTC	CASCGNSYNEQFF
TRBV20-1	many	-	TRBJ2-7	TGCAGTGCCGGGTGGGCTGTCCCATCCTACGAGCAGTACTTC	CSAGWAVPSYEQYF
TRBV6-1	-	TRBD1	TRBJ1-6	TGTGCCAGCAAGGGACAGGGTAGCTCCTATAATTCACCCCTCCACTTT	CASKGQGSSYNSPLHF
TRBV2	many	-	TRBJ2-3	TGTGCCACGGTTGTAGATACGCAGTATTTT	CATVVDTQYF